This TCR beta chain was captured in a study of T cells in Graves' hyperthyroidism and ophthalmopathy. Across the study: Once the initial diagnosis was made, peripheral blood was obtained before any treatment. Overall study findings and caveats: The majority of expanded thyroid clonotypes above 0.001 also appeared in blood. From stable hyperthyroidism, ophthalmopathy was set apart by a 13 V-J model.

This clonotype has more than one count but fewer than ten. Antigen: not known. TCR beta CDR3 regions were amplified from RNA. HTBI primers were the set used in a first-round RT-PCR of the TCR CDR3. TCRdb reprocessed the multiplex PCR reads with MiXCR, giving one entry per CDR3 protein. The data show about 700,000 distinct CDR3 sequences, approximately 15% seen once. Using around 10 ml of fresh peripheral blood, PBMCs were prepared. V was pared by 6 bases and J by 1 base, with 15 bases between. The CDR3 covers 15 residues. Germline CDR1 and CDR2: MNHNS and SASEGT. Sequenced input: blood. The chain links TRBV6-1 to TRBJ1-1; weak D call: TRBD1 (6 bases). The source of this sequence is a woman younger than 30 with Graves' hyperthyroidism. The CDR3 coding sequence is TGTGCCAGCAGCGAACACAGGGTGACGAACACTGAAGCTTTCTTT. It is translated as CASSEHRVTNTEAFF.